This TCR beta chain is drawn from a study of CD8+CD57+ T cells in acquired aplastic anemia. As for the study in general: The mean DNA yield obtained from sorted CD4+ and CD8+ cells came to roughly 3 ug.

Study findings and constraints: Patients and controls were not found to differ significantly in CD8+ Simpson's diversity.

Patients chosen for sequencing had CD8+CD57+ cells that had expanded, as shown by flow cytometry. There were no patients without severe acquired aplastic anemia. On this clonotype itself: Its antigen is currently unknown.

It was genomic DNA that served as the template for profiling TCR beta VDJ and CDR3. TCRdb reprocessed the reads via MiXCR and lists one record per CDR3 protein. Among 200,000 to 250,000 distinct CDR3 sequences, 55% to 65% were seen once, and the ten largest hold roughly 53%. This CDR3 is built from 13 residues. Germline lookup yields CDR1 SNHLY and CDR2 FYNNEI. Trimming removed 5 bases from V and 1 base from J, with 8 bases in between. Sequenced input: sorted CD4+, CD8+, or CD8+CD57+ T cells (not recorded which) from PBMCs. The source of this sequence is a human donor with aplastic anemia. The gene calls are TRBV2 and TRBJ1-1, with a weak D call TRBD1 (6 bases). CDR3 nucleotides: TGTGCCAGCAGTACGGGACAGAACACTGAAGCTTTCTTT. It encodes CASSTGQNTEAFF.